This is a list of T cell receptor beta chains from one sample in a study of control samples from healthy donors and cancer patients. Assay: immunoSEQ multiplex PCR; the TCRdb copy retains only in-frame clones and omits some. Among approximately 220,000 clones, about 93% were seen once, and the ten largest hold about 1.6%. Sequencing was performed on blood. These receptors were obtained from a man between 50 and 59 years old in good health. Each CDR3 is given with its conserved first and last residue. A D gene is named only where the DNA matches it firmly. Rows give clone size only sometimes, using once, few, many, or a class for an expanded clone.

DNA: TGTGCCACCTCGGACAGGATGAACACTGAAGCTTTCTTT
CDR3: CATSDRMNTEAFF
V: TRBV19
size: NA
D: TRBD1
J: TRBJ1-1
length: 13

DNA: TGCGCCAGCAGCTCACAGGGGATTGGCACTGAAGCTTTCTTT
CDR3: CASSSQGIGTEAFF
V: TRBV5-1
size: NA
D: TRBD1
J: TRBJ1-1
length: 14

DNA: TGTGCCAGCAGTCCTAGCGGGGGGTTTGAGCAGTTCTTC
CDR3: CASSPSGGFEQFF
V: TRBV28
size: few
D: TRBD2
J: TRBJ2-1
length: 13

DNA: TGCAGTGCTAGTAGCCAGAAAGGAGAGACCCAGTACTTC
CDR3: CSASSQKGETQYF
V: TRBV20-1
size: NA
D: NA
J: TRBJ2-5
length: 13

DNA: TGTGCCAGCAGCTTAGGACAGGGTGGTTCGGCTTTCTTT
CDR3: CASSLGQGGSAFF
V: TRBV11-1
size: NA
D: TRBD1
J: TRBJ1-1
length: 13

DNA: TGTGCCAGCAGTTCGACAGATTCGGATAATTCACCCCTCCACTTT
CDR3: CASSSTDSDNSPLHF
V: TRBV6-2/TRBV6-3
size: NA
D: NA
J: TRBJ1-6
length: 15

DNA: TGTGCCAGCAGCGTAACAGGGGCAGATACGCAGTATTTT
CDR3: CASSVTGADTQYF
V: TRBV9
size: NA
D: TRBD1
J: TRBJ2-3
length: 13

DNA: TGTGCCAGCAGCTTAGAGGGGCGGGGGGGCAATCAGCCCCAGCATTTT
CDR3: CASSLEGRGGNQPQHF
V: TRBV7-2
size: NA
D: NA
J: TRBJ1-5
length: 16

DNA: TGTGCCAGCTCACCGGGCTTACAAGAGACCCAGTACTTC
CDR3: CASSPGLQETQYF
V: TRBV18
size: NA
D: NA
J: TRBJ2-5
length: 13

DNA: TGCGCCAGCAGCTTAATAGGGGGCAATCAGCCCCAGCATTTT
CDR3: CASSLIGGNQPQHF
V: TRBV5-1
size: NA
D: NA
J: TRBJ1-5
length: 14

DNA: TGCGCCAGCAGCCAGATAGACAGGCTGAACACTGAAGCTTTCTTT
CDR3: CASSQIDRLNTEAFF
V: TRBV4-1
size: NA
D: NA
J: TRBJ1-1
length: 15

DNA: TGTGCCTGGAGCCGCGGGGGCGGTGGCTACACCTTC
CDR3: CAWSRGGGGYTF
V: TRBV30
size: once
D: NA
J: TRBJ1-2
length: 12

DNA: TGTGCCACCAGCAGAGTAACCGGGACAGTCAATGAGCAGTTCTTC
CDR3: CATSRVTGTVNEQFF
V: TRBV15
size: NA
D: TRBD1
J: TRBJ2-1
length: 15

DNA: TGTGCCAGCAGCGAAGAAATGGGTAACTATGGCTACACCTTC
CDR3: CASSEEMGNYGYTF
V: TRBV6-6
size: NA
D: NA
J: TRBJ1-2
length: 14

DNA: TGTGCCAGCAGTTTTATGGGGAGCTATGGCTACACCTTC
CDR3: CASSFMGSYGYTF
V: TRBV12-3/TRBV12-4
size: NA
D: NA
J: TRBJ1-2
length: 13

DNA: TGTGCCAGCAGCCAGCCGGGACAGGGGGCGTACGAGCAGTACTTC
CDR3: CASSQPGQGAYEQYF
V: TRBV28
size: NA
D: TRBD1
J: TRBJ2-7
length: 15

DNA: TGTGCCAGCAGCTTAGATTGGACTAGCGGCTACAATGAGCAGTTCTTC
CDR3: CASSLDWTSGYNEQFF
V: TRBV11-3
size: NA
D: TRBD2
J: TRBJ2-1
length: 16

DNA: TGTGCCAGCTCACCGCAGGGGACCCGGAATGAGCAGTTCTTC
CDR3: CASSPQGTRNEQFF
V: TRBV18
size: NA
D: NA
J: TRBJ2-1
length: 14

DNA: TGTGCCAGCAGTCAAGGACAGGGCTACAATGAGCAGTTCTTC
CDR3: CASSQGQGYNEQFF
V: TRBV2
size: NA
D: TRBD1
J: TRBJ2-1
length: 14

DNA: TGTGCCAGCAGTGTAATTAATATGGGGAGGAATCAGCCCCAGCATTTT
CDR3: CASSVINMGRNQPQHF
V: TRBV6-1
size: few
D: NA
J: TRBJ1-5
length: 16

DNA: TGTGCCAGTAGTATTTCACAGGGGTACGGGGAGCTGTTTTTT
CDR3: CASSISQGYGELFF
V: TRBV19
size: NA
D: TRBD1
J: TRBJ2-2
length: 14

DNA: TGTGCCAGCAGCCAAGTTGGAAACACCATATATTTT
CDR3: CASSQVGNTIYF
V: TRBV3-1/TRBV3-2
size: NA
D: NA
J: TRBJ1-3
length: 12

DNA: TGTGCCAGCAGCTCGAATATTCCGGGACAGATGAACACTGAAGCTTTCTTT
CDR3: CASSSNIPGQMNTEAFF
V: TRBV7-8
size: NA
D: TRBD1
J: TRBJ1-1
length: 17

DNA: TGTGCCAGCAGCCCGACAGGGGGCTTTGTAACTAATGAAAAACTGTTTTTT
CDR3: CASSPTGGFVTNEKLFF
V: TRBV11-2
size: NA
D: TRBD1
J: TRBJ1-4
length: 17

DNA: TGCGCCAGCAGCAGCACCCTCTCCTACAATGAGCAGTTCTTC
CDR3: CASSSTLSYNEQFF
V: TRBV5-1
size: NA
D: NA
J: TRBJ2-1
length: 14

DNA: TGTGCCAGCAGCTTAGTGGCGCAGGGGGAGACCCAGTACTTC
CDR3: CASSLVAQGETQYF
V: TRBV11-2
size: NA
D: NA
J: TRBJ2-5
length: 14

DNA: TGTGCCAGCAGTTACCCTATGGGCAATCAGCCCCAGCATTTT
CDR3: CASSYPMGNQPQHF
V: TRBV6-2/TRBV6-3
size: once
D: NA
J: TRBJ1-5
length: 14

DNA: TGTGCCAGCAGCCGAGACAGAACAGATACGCAGTATTTT
CDR3: CASSRDRTDTQYF
V: TRBV5-5
size: NA
D: NA
J: TRBJ2-3
length: 13

DNA: TGTGCCATCAGTGTATTAGGACAGGGGTACGAGCAGTACTTC
CDR3: CAISVLGQGYEQYF
V: TRBV10-3
size: once
D: TRBD1
J: TRBJ2-7
length: 14

DNA: TGTGCCAGTAGTATCCCCAGGTCGAGCAATCAGCCCCAGCATTTT
CDR3: CASSIPRSSNQPQHF
V: TRBV19
size: once
D: NA
J: TRBJ1-5
length: 15

DNA: TGTGCCAGCTCACCCCTCACCGGGACTAGCGGGGTCCGATACAATGAGCAGTTCTTC
CDR3: CASSPLTGTSGVRYNEQFF
V: TRBV18
size: NA
D: TRBD2
J: TRBJ2-1
length: 19

DNA: TGTGCCACCAGTGATCTATATGTAGGACAGGGTGGAACCTATGGCTACACCTTC
CDR3: CATSDLYVGQGGTYGYTF
V: TRBV24-1
size: NA
D: TRBD1
J: TRBJ1-2
length: 18

DNA: TGTGCCAGCGAGGACCGCAGTGCAGGAAACACCATATATTTT
CDR3: CASEDRSAGNTIYF
V: TRBV6-5
size: NA
D: NA
J: TRBJ1-3
length: 14

DNA: TGCGCCAGCAGCCTCTTACCCAGCGGACAGCCCGATTATAGCAATCAGCCCCAGCATTTT
CDR3: CASSLLPSGQPDYSNQPQHF
V: TRBV5-1
size: NA
D: NA
J: TRBJ1-5
length: 20

DNA: TGTGCCAGCAGTTACATGGGACCGCAGGGTGAGCAGTTCTTC
CDR3: CASSYMGPQGEQFF
V: TRBV6-2/TRBV6-3
size: NA
D: NA
J: TRBJ2-1
length: 14

DNA: TGTGCCAGCAGTCTTCGACAGGGGATGGGCTCTGGGGCCAACGTCCTGACTTTC
CDR3: CASSLRQGMGSGANVLTF
V: TRBV28
size: NA
D: TRBD1
J: TRBJ2-6
length: 18

DNA: TGTGCCAGCAGTGAGGGTTACGAGCAGTACTTC
CDR3: CASSEGYEQYF
V: TRBV6-2/TRBV6-3
size: once
D: NA
J: TRBJ2-7
length: 11

DNA: TGTGCCATCTCAGTATCAGGGGATATCAATAATTCACCCCTCCACTTT
CDR3: CAISVSGDINNSPLHF
V: TRBV10-3
size: NA
D: NA
J: TRBJ1-6
length: 16

DNA: TGCGCCAGCAGCCAAGTTTCAAAACCTAGCACTGAAGCTTTCTTT
CDR3: CASSQVSKPSTEAFF
V: TRBV4-3
size: NA
D: NA
J: TRBJ1-1
length: 15

DNA: TGCGCCAGCAGCCAAGATGGCGGGGCGGGGGGTTCTGAAGCTTTCTTT
CDR3: CASSQDGGAGGSEAFF
V: TRBV4-1
size: NA
D: NA
J: TRBJ1-1
length: 16

DNA: TGTGCCAGCACGACAGGGAGTACAAACACCATATATTTT
CDR3: CASTTGSTNTIYF
V: TRBV28
size: NA
D: TRBD1
J: TRBJ1-3
length: 13

DNA: TGTGCCAGCAGTCCCGACCTCTACACCGGGGAGCTGTTTTTT
CDR3: CASSPDLYTGELFF
V: TRBV27
size: NA
D: NA
J: TRBJ2-2
length: 14

DNA: TGTGCCAGCTCACCGTCGGGCAGTGAAGAGACCCAGTACTTC
CDR3: CASSPSGSEETQYF
V: TRBV18
size: NA
D: NA
J: TRBJ2-5
length: 14

DNA: TGTGCCAGCAGTTACTGGGGGCTGAACAATGAGCAGTTCTTC
CDR3: CASSYWGLNNEQFF
V: TRBV6-5
size: NA
D: NA
J: TRBJ2-1
length: 14

DNA: TGTGCCAGCAGCCACCCCGGGACAGGGGTCTATGGCTACACCTTC
CDR3: CASSHPGTGVYGYTF
V: TRBV5-4
size: NA
D: TRBD1
J: TRBJ1-2
length: 15

DNA: TGTGCCAGCAGCGTAGGCCCAGCGGGGGGGCCCGGGGAGCTGTTTTTT
CDR3: CASSVGPAGGPGELFF
V: TRBV9
size: once
D: TRBD2
J: TRBJ2-2
length: 16

DNA: TGTGCCAGTATATCCTCCGGGACAAGGAACACCATATATTTT
CDR3: CASISSGTRNTIYF
V: TRBV19
size: once
D: NA
J: TRBJ1-3
length: 14

DNA: TGTGCCGGTAGCGGGGGGGCCTGGCAAGAGACCCAGTACTTC
CDR3: CAGSGGAWQETQYF
V: TRBV30
size: NA
D: TRBD2
J: TRBJ2-5
length: 14

DNA: TGTGCCAGCAGCCCCCGGGACGCTTTAGGGGTCACTGAAGCTTTCTTT
CDR3: CASSPRDALGVTEAFF
V: TRBV3-1/TRBV3-2
size: once
D: NA
J: TRBJ1-1
length: 16

DNA: TGTGCCAGCAGCTTTTCGGACAGGGGCTATGGCTACACCTTC
CDR3: CASSFSDRGYGYTF
V: TRBV5-4
size: NA
D: TRBD1
J: TRBJ1-2
length: 14